The sequence of this T cell receptor beta chain was determined in a study of cytomegalovirus exposure and HLA in healthy donors. CDR3 length equals 17 residues. Unmatched junction bases numbered 0, after V lost 2 bases and J lost 0 bases. Germline V gene data show CDR1 as MDHEN and CDR2 as SYDVKM. PCR amplification relied on 60 Vbeta primers (plus 13 Jbeta primers). Using immunoSEQ multiplex PCR, the repertoire was profiled, and TCRdb retains in-frame clones only, with some absent. The sample yields about 190,000 clones, roughly 80% seen once. This TCR was sampled from a woman in her twenties or thirties in good health and CMV-seropositive. The chain carries TRBV28 and TRBJ2-1; TRBD2 matches 14 bases. The sample taken for sequencing was PBMCs. The CDR3, as DNA: TGTGCCAGCAGTTTAGGGACTAGCGGGAGCTCCTACAATGAGCAGTTCTTC. Translation: CASSLGTSGSSYNEQFF.